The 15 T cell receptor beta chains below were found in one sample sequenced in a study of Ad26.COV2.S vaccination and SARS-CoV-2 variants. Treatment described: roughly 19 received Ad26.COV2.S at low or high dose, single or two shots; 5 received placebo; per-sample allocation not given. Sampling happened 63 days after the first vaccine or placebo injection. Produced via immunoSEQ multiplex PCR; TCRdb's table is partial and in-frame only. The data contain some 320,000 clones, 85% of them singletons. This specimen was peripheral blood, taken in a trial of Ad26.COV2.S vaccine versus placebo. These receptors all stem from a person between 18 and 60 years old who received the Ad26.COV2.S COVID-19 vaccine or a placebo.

The CDR3, as DNA: TGTGCCAGTAGTCGGTCGGGCGGGGGTAAAGAGACCCAGTACTTC. It codes for CASSRSGGGKETQYF. The chain links TRBV19 to TRBJ2-5; 7 positions agree with TRBD2. Trimming cost V 5 bases and J 3 bases; bases outside gene matches: 9. The germline V gene encodes CDR1 LNHDA and CDR2 SQIVND (reference sequence). The CDR3 extends over 15 amino acids.

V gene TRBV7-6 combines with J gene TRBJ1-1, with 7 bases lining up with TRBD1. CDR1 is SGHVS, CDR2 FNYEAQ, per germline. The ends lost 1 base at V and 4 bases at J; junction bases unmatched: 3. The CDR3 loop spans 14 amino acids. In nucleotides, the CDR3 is TGTGCCAGCAGCTTAGACGCAGGGGGCACTGAAGCTTTCTTT. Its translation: CASSLDAGGTEAFF.

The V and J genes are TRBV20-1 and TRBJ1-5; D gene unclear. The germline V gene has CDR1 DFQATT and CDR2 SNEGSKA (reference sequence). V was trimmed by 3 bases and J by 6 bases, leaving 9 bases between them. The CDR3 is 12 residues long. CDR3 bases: TGCAGTGCTAGTAACTCGGTTCAGCCCCAGCATTTT. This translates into CSASNSVQPQHF.

CDR3 sequence: CASSQGPGQGGHEQYF. CDR3 bases: TGTGCCAGCAGCCAGGGCCCGGGACAGGGGGGGCACGAGCAGTACTTC. The rearrangement uses TRBV3-1 (or the pseudogene TRBV3-2) and TRBJ2-7; 11 bases are shared with TRBD1. Germline values: CDR1 LGHDT, CDR2 YNNKEL (reference sequence). The length of the CDR3 is 16 residues. J gave up 5 bases and V 3 bases, and 9 bases lay outside the gene matches.

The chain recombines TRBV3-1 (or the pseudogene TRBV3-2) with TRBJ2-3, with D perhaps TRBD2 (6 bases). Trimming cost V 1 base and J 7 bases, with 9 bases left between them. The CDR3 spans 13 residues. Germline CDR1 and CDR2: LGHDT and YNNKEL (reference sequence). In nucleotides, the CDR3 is TGTGCCAGCAGCCAAGCGACTAGATATACGCAGTATTTT. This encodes CASSQATRYTQYF.

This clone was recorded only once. The CDR3 here is CASSPRTSGGFTQYF. As DNA, the CDR3 is TGTGCCAGCAGCCCGCGAACTAGCGGGGGTTTTACGCAGTATTTT. V gene TRBV7-2 combines with J gene TRBJ2-3; 11 bases agree with TRBD2. In germline, CDR1 is SGHTA, CDR2 FQGNSA. V lost 5 bases and J lost 8; bases outside the gene matches: 9. This CDR3 comprises 15 residues.

The CDR3, as DNA: TGTGCCAGCAGCGCAATACATAGGACTAGCGGGGGGCCTGAGCAGTTCTTC. Residues: CASSAIHRTSGGPEQFF. This sequence joins TRBV5-4 and TRBJ2-1; 14 positions match TRBD2. V shed 4 bases and J 9 bases; nucleotides not matched to a gene: 12. CDR1 is SGHNT and CDR2 is YYREEE in the germline V gene (reference sequence). This CDR3 region has 17 residues.

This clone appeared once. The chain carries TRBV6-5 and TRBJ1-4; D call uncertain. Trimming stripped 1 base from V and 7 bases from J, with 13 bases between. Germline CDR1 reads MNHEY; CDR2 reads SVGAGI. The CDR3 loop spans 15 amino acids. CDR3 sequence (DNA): TGTGCCAGCAGTTACTTGACGGGTCCTCGTGAAAAACTGTTTTTT. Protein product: CASSYLTGPREKLFF.

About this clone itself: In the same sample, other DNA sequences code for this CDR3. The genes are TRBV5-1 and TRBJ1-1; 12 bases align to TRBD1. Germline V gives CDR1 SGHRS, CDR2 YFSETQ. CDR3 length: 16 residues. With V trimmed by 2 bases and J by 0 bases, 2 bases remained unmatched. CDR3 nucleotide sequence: TGCGCCAGCAGCTTCGGGACAGGGGGCATGAACACTGAAGCTTTCTTT. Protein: CASSFGTGGMNTEAFF.

The CDR3 DNA reads TGTGCCAGCAGCTCGGCTAGCGGGGGGCCGAACACCGGGGAGCTGTTTTTT. Translating gives CASSSASGGPNTGELFF. This chain links TRBV7-7 with TRBJ2-2, with 11 nucleotides matching TRBD2. This CDR3 is built from 17 residues. Germline assignment: CDR1 SSHAT and CDR2 FNYEAQ (reference sequence). Losses at the gene ends were 4 bases for V and 0 bases for J; bases not matched to a gene: 4.

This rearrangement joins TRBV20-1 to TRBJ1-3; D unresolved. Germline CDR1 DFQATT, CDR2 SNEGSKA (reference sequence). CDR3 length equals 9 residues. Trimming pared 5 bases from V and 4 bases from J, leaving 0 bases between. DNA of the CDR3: TGCAGTGCTGGAAACACCATATATTTT. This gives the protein CSAGNTIYF.

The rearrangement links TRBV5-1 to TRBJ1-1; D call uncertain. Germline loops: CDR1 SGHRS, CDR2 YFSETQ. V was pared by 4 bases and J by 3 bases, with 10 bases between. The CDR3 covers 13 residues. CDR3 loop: CASSDGRHTEAFF. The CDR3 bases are TGCGCCAGCAGCGACGGACGGCACACTGAAGCTTTCTTT.

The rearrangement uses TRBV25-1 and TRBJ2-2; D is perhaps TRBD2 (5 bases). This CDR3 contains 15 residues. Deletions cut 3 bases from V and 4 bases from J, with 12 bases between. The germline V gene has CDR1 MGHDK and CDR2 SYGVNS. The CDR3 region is CASSERNAGTGELFF. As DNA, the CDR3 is TGTGCCAGCAGTGAGCGGAACGCGGGCACCGGGGAGCTGTTTTTT.

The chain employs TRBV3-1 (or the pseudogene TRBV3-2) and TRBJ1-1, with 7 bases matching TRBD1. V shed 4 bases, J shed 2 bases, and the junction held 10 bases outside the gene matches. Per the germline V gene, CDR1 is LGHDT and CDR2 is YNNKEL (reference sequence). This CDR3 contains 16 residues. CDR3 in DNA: TGTGCCAGCAGCCCCCTCGGGGGACAGCTTAACACTGAAGCTTTCTTT. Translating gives CASSPLGGQLNTEAFF.

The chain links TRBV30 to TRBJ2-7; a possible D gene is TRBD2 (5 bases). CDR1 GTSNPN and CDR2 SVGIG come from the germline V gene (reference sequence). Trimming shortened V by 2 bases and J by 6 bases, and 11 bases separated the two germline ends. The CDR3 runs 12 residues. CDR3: CAWSQRAGEQYF. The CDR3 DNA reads TGTGCCTGGAGTCAGAGGGCGGGCGAGCAGTACTTC.